The 10 T cell receptor beta chains presented below share a single source sample, sequenced in a study of blood T cell repertoires in COVID-19. Sequencing was performed with immunoSEQ multiplex PCR; in TCRdb, only in-frame clones are kept and a portion is missing. This sample carries around 130,000 clones, approximately 87% of them seen once, and the ten largest clones take about 2%. Sequencing was carried out using peripheral blood. The receptor source for this set is a man aged 65 to 85 with active COVID-19.

V and J are TRBV27 and TRBJ1-2; TRBD1 matches 10 bases. Germline loops: CDR1 MNHEY, CDR2 SMNVEV (reference sequence). The CDR3 is 16 residues long. V gave up 2 bases and J gave up 0 bases; unmatched junction bases: 3. The CDR3 bases are TGTGCCAGCAGTTTAGCCGGGACAGGGGCTAACTATGGCTACACCTTC. Translated, it gives CASSLAGTGANYGYTF.

V is TRBV27 and J is TRBJ2-3, with 7 positions matching TRBD2. V was pared by 3 bases and J by 5 bases, with 5 bases of the junction left unmatched. Germline-derived CDR1 and CDR2 are MNHEY and SMNVEV (reference sequence). CDR3 length equals 14 residues. This CDR3 reads CASSLWGGGDTQYF. DNA of the CDR3: TGTGCCAGCAGTTTGTGGGGGGGAGGAGATACGCAGTATTTT.

CDR3 in DNA: TGTGCCAGCAGCTTGGGGTCTCAGAACTACGAGCAGTACTTC. Amino acid sequence: CASSLGSQNYEQYF. The rearrangement uses TRBV5-4 and TRBJ2-7; D is unclear. V lost 0 bases and J lost 3, with 10 bases in between. Germline CDR1 SGHNT, CDR2 YYREEE (reference sequence). The CDR3 loop spans 14 amino acids.

The chain has TRBV18 and TRBJ2-2; 9 nucleotides align to TRBD1. V gave up 3 bases and J gave up 9 bases; unmatched junction bases: 5. Germline assignment: CDR1 KGHSH and CDR2 LQKENI. The CDR3 length is 14 residues. The DNA for the CDR3 is TGTGCCAGCTCACCGGGACAGGGCAACCGGGAGCTGTTTTTT. Protein sequence: CASSPGQGNRELFF.

V gene TRBV5-5 combines with J gene TRBJ2-7, with 8 bases that match TRBD1. Trimming cost V 4 bases and J 0 bases; bases outside gene matches: 9. The CDR3 extends over 16 amino acids. CDR1 is SGHKS and CDR2 is YYEKEE in the germline V gene (reference sequence). The CDR3 here is CASSPSTGQASYEQYF. The CDR3 DNA follows: TGTGCCAGCAGCCCGTCAACGGGACAGGCCTCCTACGAGCAGTACTTC.

This clone appeared a single time. The chain recombines TRBV6-6 with TRBJ1-1; D is unclear. Trimming took off 6 bases at V and 6 bases at J, with 8 bases between the two ends. CDR3 length: 11 residues. Per germline, CDR1 MNHNY and CDR2 SVGAGI (reference sequence). Here the CDR3 reads CASSLQSEAFF. CDR3 coding DNA: TGTGCCAGCAGCTTACAGTCTGAAGCTTTCTTT.

The genes are TRBV2 and TRBJ2-2; TRBD2 might be the D (5 bases). V gave up 6 bases and J gave up 4 bases, with 12 bases separating them. CDR1 and CDR2 from the germline V gene are SNHLY and FYNNEI. The CDR3 totals 14 residues. CDR3 sequence: CASSETEGTGELFF. CDR3 sequence (DNA): TGTGCCAGCAGCGAAACAGAGGGCACCGGGGAGCTGTTTTTT.

The chain joins TRBV19 to TRBJ2-7; D unclear. The germline V gene has CDR1 LNHDA and CDR2 SQIVND (reference sequence). V was pared by 6 bases and J by 3 bases, with 18 bases between. The CDR3 has 15 amino acids. The CDR3 nucleotides are TGTGCCAGTAGGCCCGACTCTTGGAAGGTCTACGAGCAGTACTTC. Translation: CASRPDSWKVYEQYF.

This chain joins TRBV27 and TRBJ2-4; 11 positions match TRBD1. Per germline, CDR1 MNHEY and CDR2 SMNVEV (reference sequence). V lost 1 base to trimming and J lost 5 bases; unmatched junction nucleotides: 1. This CDR3 has 15 residues. As DNA, the CDR3 is TGTGCCAGCAGTTTATTGGGACAGGGGGAAAACATTCAGTACTTC. This codes for CASSLLGQGENIQYF.

V and J are TRBV4-3 and TRBJ2-7, with a weak D call TRBD2 (6 bases). In germline, CDR1 is LGHNA, CDR2 YSLEER. The CDR3 sequence is 16 residues long. V was shortened by 0 bases and J by 1 base, with 13 bases between the two germline ends. This CDR3 reads CASSQDLRGNSYEQYF. In DNA form, the CDR3 reads TGCGCCAGCAGCCAAGATCTTCGCGGGAATTCCTACGAGCAGTACTTC.